Shown below are 8 T cell receptor beta chains from a single sample sequenced in a study of shared T cell receptors in the human thymus. Sequencing was performed with immunoSEQ multiplex PCR; in TCRdb, only in-frame clones are kept and a portion is missing. The sample has hundreds of thousands of clones, roughly 90% seen once. This sample also appeared in a second study, on human thymus T cells.

Sequenced material: thymocytes. The receptors were sampled from a boy under two years old with a congenital heart defect.

The V and J genes are TRBV29-1 and TRBJ1-1, with TRBD1 matching over 12 bases. The J segment lost 4 bases and the V segment lost 3 bases, leaving 15 bases of the junction unmatched. This CDR3 region has 18 residues. Germline CDR1 SQVTM, CDR2 ANQGSEA. CDR3 in DNA: TGCAGCGTTGATCCCGGGACAGGGGGCGTGGGGTCGAGCACTGAAGCTTTCTTT. As protein: CSVDPGTGGVGSSTEAFF.

About this clone: The germline gene is not matched at one end of the junction; a read error may be the cause. V is TRBV7-7 and J is TRBJ2-5; 8 positions agree with TRBD2. The CDR3 has 17 amino acids. Germline-derived CDR1 and CDR2 are SSHAT and FNYEAQ (reference sequence). CDR3 bases: TGTGCTAGCAGCTTAGCGGGATCGAGGGAGCCCCAAGAGACCCAGTACTTC. This encodes CASSLAGSREPQETQYF.

This clone was recorded once. The rearrangement uses TRBV30 and TRBJ1-1, with a tentative D call TRBD1 (5 bases). Looked up from germline, CDR1 is GTSNPN and CDR2 is SVGIG (reference sequence). The length of the CDR3 is 14 residues. Trimming removed 1 base from V and 0 bases from J, with 9 bases in between. DNA for the CDR3: TGTGCCTGGAGTGATGACAGCATGAACACTGAAGCTTTCTTT. This gives the protein CAWSDDSMNTEAFF. Based on the CDR3 plus reference TRBV30 and TRBJ1-1, the full variable domain is SQTIHQWPATLVQPVGSPLSLECTVEGTSNPNLYWYRQAAGRGLQLLFYSVGIGQISSEVPQNLSASRPQDRQFILSSKKLLLSDSGFYLCAWSDDSMNTEAFFGQGTRLTVV.

The chain links TRBV7-2 to TRBJ2-1; D is uncertain. Trimming removed 5 bases from V and 9 bases from J, with 8 bases in between. CDR1 and CDR2 (germline): SGHTA, FQGNSA. The length of the CDR3 is 11 residues. The CDR3 here is CASSPSGEQFF. In nucleotides, the CDR3 is TGTGCCAGCAGCCCCAGTGGTGAGCAGTTCTTC.

The sample holds a few counts of this clone. The V gene is TRBV18, the J gene TRBJ1-3, with 9 positions matching TRBD1. Germline lookup yields CDR1 KGHSH and CDR2 LQKENI. Trimming cost V 6 bases and J 4 bases; bases outside gene matches: 7. The CDR3 is 15 residues long. CDR3 in DNA: TGTGCCAGCTCGGCGGGACAGGGAGCCGGAAACACCATATATTTT. Protein sequence: CASSAGQGAGNTIYF. Full variable domain (rest looked up from reference TRBV18 and TRBJ1-3): NAGVMQNPRHLVRRRGQEARLRCSPMKGHSHVYWYRQLPEEGLKFMVYLQKENIIDESGMPKERFSAEFPKEGPSILRIQQVVRGDSAAYFCASSAGQGAGNTIYFGEGSWLTVV.

This clone showed up just once. The genes are TRBV5-8 and TRBJ2-7; 10 nucleotides match TRBD2. Germline V gene lookup returns CDR1 SGHTS and CDR2 YDEGEE. CDR3 length equals 19 residues. V shed 4 bases, J shed 4 bases, and the junction held 20 bases outside the gene matches. This CDR3 is CASSARDLPGLALPYEQYF. CDR3 DNA sequence: TGTGCCAGCAGCGCCCGGGACTTGCCGGGACTAGCGTTACCTTACGAGCAGTACTTC.

The chain uses TRBV6-1 and TRBJ2-7, with 8 positions matching TRBD1. The CDR3 has 14 residues. With V trimmed by 6 bases and J by 2 bases, 6 bases remained unmatched. Germline V CDR1 and CDR2: MNHNS, SASEGT. In nucleotides, the CDR3 is TGTGCCAGCAGCTTCGGGACAGGTACCTACGAGCAGTACTTC. This codes for CASSFGTGTYEQYF.

The chain has TRBV5-6 and TRBJ1-1, with 9 positions matching TRBD1. CDR3 length: 15 residues. CDR1 SGHDT and CDR2 YYEEEE come from the germline V gene. The V gene end was trimmed by 4 bases and the J gene end by 0 bases; junction bases not matched to a gene: 4. CDR3 region: CASSPRDRVNTEAFF. DNA for the CDR3: TGTGCCAGCAGCCCCAGGGACAGGGTGAACACTGAAGCTTTCTTT. Combining the CDR3 with reference TRBV5-6 and TRBJ1-1 gives the whole variable domain DAGVTQSPTHLIKTRGQQVTLRCSPKSGHDTVSWYQQALGQGPQFIFQYYEEEERQRGNFPDRFSGHQFPNYSSELNVNALLLGDSALYLCASSPRDRVNTEAFFGQGTRLTVV.